Included here is one T cell receptor (beta chain) sequence, with context. From germline, CDR1 is MGHDK and CDR2 SYGVNS. V gave up 6 bases and J gave up 2 bases; unmatched junction bases: 12. This CDR3 is 16 amino acids long. The data derive from a study of cytomegalovirus exposure and HLA in healthy donors. Primers: 60 Vbeta forward and 13 Jbeta reverse. In the study's own analysis: Some 10 million of the about 80 million unique TCR beta chains counted in a later analysis were shared. Data came from immunoSEQ multiplex PCR; TCRdb stores just in-frame clones and leaves some out. The V and J calls and clone size were taken over from that table, and D and trimming were inferred from the DNA. This sample's table has roughly 27,000 clones. Healthy bone marrow donors supplied every sample.

The chain uses TRBV25-1 and TRBJ1-1; 7 bases match TRBD1. Sample: PBMCs. The TCR sequence derives from a man aged 30 to 39 in good health and CMV-seronegative. CDR3 residues: CASSPRTGRPNTEAFF. The CDR3 DNA is TGTGCCAGCAGCCCCCGGACAGGAAGACCCAACACTGAAGCTTTCTTT.